Each of the 8 T cell receptor beta chains below was sequenced from the same sample in a study of T cells in Graves' hyperthyroidism and ophthalmopathy. It was RNA transcripts that yielded the amplified TCR beta CDR3 regions. First-round RT-PCR targeting the TCR CDR3 was performed with the HTBI primer set. TCRdb reprocessed the multiplex PCR reads with MiXCR, giving one entry per CDR3 protein. The table has about 360,000 distinct CDR3 sequences, around 14% seen once. The specimen sequenced was blood. Receptor source: a woman between 18 and 29 years old with Graves' hyperthyroidism.

The chain combines TRBV30 with TRBJ2-7, with D possibly being TRBD2 (5 bases). Germline lookup yields CDR1 GTSNPN and CDR2 SVGIG (reference sequence). V shed 0 bases and J shed 3 bases, with 21 bases lying between them. The CDR3 consists of 17 residues. CDR3 sequence reads: CAWSVSWRLPPLYEQYF. DNA of the CDR3: TGTGCCTGGAGTGTAAGTTGGAGGTTGCCACCTCTCTACGAGCAGTACTTC.

This clonotype appeared a few times. The chain couples TRBV7-9 to TRBJ1-6; a weak D match, TRBD1 (5 bases). V lost 6 bases and J 1 base, leaving 10 bases between the germline ends. The CDR3 spans 15 residues. Germline CDR1 is SEHNR and CDR2 is FQNEAQ (reference sequence). The CDR3 reads CASRGGVSYNSPLHF. DNA of the CDR3: TGTGCCAGCAGGGGGGGAGTATCCTATAATTCACCCCTCCACTTT.

This clonotype was seen a handful of times. The chain has TRBV27 and TRBJ2-7, with TRBD2 as a possible D gene (5 bases). The V gene's germline CDR1 is MNHEY and CDR2 SMNVEV (reference sequence). The CDR3 runs 11 residues. Between the trimmed V and J ends, which lost 7 bases and 5 bases, there was a span of 9 bases. CDR3 sequence reads: CASIRGNEQYF. In nucleotides, the CDR3 is TGTGCCAGCATCCGGGGAAACGAGCAGTACTTC.

V gene TRBV7-9 combines with J gene TRBJ2-1; no clear D. The V gene lost 0 bases and the J gene lost 9 bases, with 6 bases spanning the gap. The CDR3 consists of 12 residues. The germline V gene has CDR1 SEHNR and CDR2 FQNEAQ (reference sequence). Written as DNA, the CDR3 is TGTGCCAGCAGCTTAGCCCCTCTTGAGCAGTTCTTC. It translates to CASSLAPLEQFF.

This clonotype was observed a handful of times. The genes are TRBV29-1 and TRBJ1-1, with 7 bases aligning to TRBD1. The CDR3 has 11 amino acids. The V segment lost 3 bases and the J segment 10 bases; nucleotides outside the gene matches: 5. Germline CDR1 and CDR2: SQVTM and ANQGSEA. The CDR3 DNA follows: TGCAGCGTTGAGAGGGGGCGGAGAGCTTTCTTT. Its translation: CSVERGRRAFF. The whole variable domain, remainder taken from reference TRBV29-1 and TRBJ1-1, is SAVISQKPSRDICQRGTSLTIQCQVDSQVTMMFWYRQQPGQSLTLIATANQGSEATYESGFVIDKFPISRPNLTFSTLTVSNMSPEDSSIYLCSVERGRRAFFGQGTRLTVV.

This clonotype has a count of ten or more. The CDR3 sequence is CSVRTGLGEQYF. CDR3 nucleotide sequence: TGCAGCGTCCGGACAGGGCTCGGCGAGCAGTACTTC. This rearrangement joins TRBV29-1 to TRBJ2-7; 8 bases line up with TRBD1. The CDR3 covers 12 residues. The V segment lost 6 bases and the J segment 6 bases; nucleotides outside the gene matches: 7. CDR1 and CDR2 from the germline V gene are SQVTM and ANQGSEA.

Ten or more counts support this clonotype. The chain has TRBV28 and TRBJ2-4, with 10 bases identical to TRBD1. Per germline, CDR1 MDHEN and CDR2 SYDVKM. The CDR3 runs 17 residues. The V gene end was trimmed by 6 bases and the J gene end by 3 bases; junction bases not matched to a gene: 11. The CDR3 DNA sequence: TGTGCCAGCAGCCCCGAAGACAGGGGGCTAGGCAAAAACATTCAGTACTTC. Translating gives CASSPEDRGLGKNIQYF.

This clonotype came up many times. This chain connects TRBV27 to TRBJ1-2; D not resolved. V shed 4 bases and J shed 4 bases, with 31 bases lying between them. The CDR3 has 20 residues. Germline CDR1 and CDR2: MNHEY and SMNVEV (reference sequence). The CDR3 DNA reads as TGTGCCAGCAGTTCCCGATTGCACCACCCAGGTGCCCCCGTGATCTATGGCTACACCTTC. It codes for CASSSRLHHPGAPVIYGYTF.